The present T cell receptor beta chain was sequenced within a study of blood T cell repertoires in COVID-19. Study details: The cDNA or gDNA used as material had been derived from T cells, B-cell-depleted T cells, or PBMCs.

The CDR3 is 13 amino acids. The ends were cut back, 3 bases at V and 4 bases at J, with 10 bases in the middle. Germline loops: CDR1 SGDLS, CDR2 YYNGEE. Method: immunoSEQ multiplex PCR; TCRdb's copy keeps in-frame clones and lacks some. This sample yields more than 100,000 clones, of which approximately 90% are seen a single time; more than 2% belongs to the top ten. Sequenced sample: peripheral blood. The chain is built from TRBV9 and TRBJ1-1; TRBD1 might be the D (6 bases). This clonotype originated in a man between 70 and 80 years old with active COVID-19. The CDR3 spells CASSDRVGTEAFF. CDR3 coding DNA: TGTGCCAGCAGCGACAGGGTAGGCACTGAAGCTTTCTTT.